These T cell receptor beta chains were read from a single sample in a study of cytomegalovirus exposure and HLA in healthy donors. TCRdb's table, derived via immunoSEQ multiplex PCR, lists solely in-frame clones and lacks some. Of roughly 120,000 clones listed, 80% to 85% are singletons. Material for sequencing was PBMCs. Receptors were obtained from a woman between 40 and 55 years old in good health and CMV-seronegative. The CDR3 runs from the conserved cysteine through the conserved F or W. A D gene is named only where the DNA matches it firmly. The size entry is marked missing in some rows and otherwise reads once, few, many or a size class.

TRBJ2-1,NA,NA,TRBV11-3,CASSLNSNEQFF,TGTGCCAGCAGCTTGAATAGTAATGAGCAGTTCTTC
TRBJ2-1,NA,NA,TRBV6-1,CASSGRDSYNEQFF,TGTGCCAGCAGTGGGCGGGACAGCTACAATGAGCAGTTCTTC
TRBJ2-3,NA,NA,TRBV11-2,CASSPGGLGTDTQYF,TGTGCCAGCAGCCCCGGGGGGCTGGGCACAGATACGCAGTATTTT
TRBJ2-2,NA,NA,TRBV5-1,CASSLEVWKSGGELFF,TGCGCCAGCAGCTTGGAGGTGTGGAAATCGGGCGGGGAGCTGTTTTTT
TRBJ1-2,NA,NA,TRBV5-1,CASRLKSNCGYTF,TGCGCCAGCAGGTTGAAATCTAACTGTGGCTACACCTTC
TRBJ1-3,NA,NA,TRBV6-6,CASKAPGVGNTIYF,TGTGCCAGCAAAGCGCCAGGGGTTGGAAACACCATATATTTT
TRBJ2-5,NA,TRBD2,TRBV5-6,CASSSLAGDHQETQYF,TGTGCCAGCAGTTCCCTAGCGGGGGACCACCAAGAGACCCAGTACTTC
TRBJ2-7,once,NA,TRBV7-2,CASSPSGGEIEQYF,TGTGCCAGCAGCCCTTCAGGAGGAGAGATCGAGCAGTACTTC
TRBJ2-7,NA,NA,TRBV6-1,CATNSSGFFPYEQYF,TGTGCCACCAACAGCTCAGGGTTCTTCCCCTACGAGCAGTACTTC
TRBJ1-3,NA,NA,TRBV5-4,CASHVRNSGNTIYF,TGTGCCAGTCACGTGCGCAACTCTGGAAACACCATATATTTT
TRBJ2-1,once,NA,TRBV9,CASSVAVESGDNEQFF,TGTGCCAGCAGCGTAGCAGTGGAGAGTGGAGACAATGAGCAGTTCTTC
TRBJ1-1,NA,NA,TRBV15,CATSRDGGIGDTEAFF,TGTGCCACCAGCAGAGATGGAGGGATAGGCGACACTGAAGCTTTCTTT
TRBJ2-2,NA,TRBD1,TRBV5-1,CASSLVPGQGATGELFF,TGCGCCAGCAGCTTGGTACCGGGACAGGGGGCGACCGGGGAGCTGTTTTTT
TRBJ2-1,once,TRBD2,TRBV2,CASSEARELAVSNEQFF,TGTGCCAGCAGTGAAGCGCGGGAACTAGCGGTCTCCAATGAGCAGTTCTTC
TRBJ2-6,NA,NA,TRBV7-9,CASSNRDSGANVLTF,TGTGCCAGCAGCAACAGGGACTCTGGGGCCAACGTCCTGACTTTC
TRBJ2-7,NA,TRBD2,TRBV27,CASSPGTSGRGEQYF,TGTGCCAGCAGCCCCGGGACTAGCGGGAGGGGAGAGCAGTACTTC
TRBJ1-1,NA,TRBD1,TRBV7-9,CASSSWTGPNTEAFF,TGTGCCAGCAGCTCCTGGACAGGCCCGAACACTGAAGCTTTCTTT
TRBJ1-2,NA,NA,TRBV5-4,CASSGLTDYYGYTF,TGTGCCAGCAGCGGGTTGACAGACTACTATGGCTACACCTTC
TRBJ2-5,NA,TRBD2,TRBV6-1,CASSGLAGGGETQYF,TGTGCCAGCAGTGGACTAGCGGGGGGCGGAGAGACCCAGTACTTC
TRBJ1-5,once,TRBD1,TRBV11-2,CASSPDRGMGNQPQHF,TGTGCCAGCAGCCCCGACAGGGGTATGGGCAATCAGCCCCAGCATTTT
TRBJ1-1,NA,NA,TRBV9,CASRYGGGTEAFF,TGTGCCAGCAGGTACGGGGGGGGCACTGAAGCTTTCTTT
TRBJ2-7,NA,NA,TRBV18,CASSQGPLSYEQYF,TGTGCCAGCTCACAGGGGCCCCTCTCCTACGAGCAGTACTTC
TRBJ1-2,NA,NA,TRBV7-9,CASSPLMGSHGYTF,TGTGCCAGCAGCCCTTTGATGGGGAGCCATGGCTACACCTTC
TRBJ2-3,NA,NA,TRBV4-1,CASTQGPQPTDTQYF,TGCGCCAGCACCCAGGGCCCGCAGCCCACAGATACGCAGTATTTT
TRBJ2-1,NA,TRBD2,TRBV9,CASSVELADNNEQFF,TGTGCCAGCAGCGTAGAGCTAGCGGACAACAATGAGCAGTTCTTC
TRBJ2-5,once,NA,TRBV5-1,CASSLELQNAETQYF,TGCGCCAGCAGCTTGGAATTACAGAACGCAGAGACCCAGTACTTC
TRBJ2-7,NA,TRBD1,TRBV18,CASSLVGQGTTYEQYF,TGTGCCAGCTCACTTGTGGGACAGGGAACCACCTACGAGCAGTACTTC
TRBJ2-1,NA,TRBD2,TRBV19,CASTPGASGSYNEQFF,TGTGCCAGTACCCCAGGGGCTAGCGGGTCTTACAATGAGCAGTTCTTC
TRBJ2-7,NA,TRBD2,TRBV7-9,CASSLALAGVPPKYEQYF,TGTGCCAGCAGCTTAGCACTAGCGGGAGTCCCCCCGAAGTACGAGCAGTACTTC
TRBJ1-2,NA,NA,TRBV28,CASSPLRGKANYGYTF,TGTGCCAGCAGCCCCCTTCGGGGGAAGGCTAACTATGGCTACACCTTC
TRBJ2-2,NA,NA,TRBV20-1,CSVGDTGELFF,TGCAGTGTCGGGGACACCGGGGAGCTGTTTTTT
TRBJ2-2,NA,TRBD1,TRBV11-1,CASTGQGIGNTGELFF,TGTGCCAGCACCGGACAGGGTATTGGGAACACCGGGGAGCTGTTTTTT
TRBJ2-1,NA,TRBD2,TRBV5-6,CASSLLAGGNEQFF,TGTGCCAGCAGCTTGCTAGCGGGGGGGAATGAGCAGTTCTTC